The clone carrying this TCR beta chain was counted many times. CDR1 and CDR2 (germline): SGHNT, YENEEA. There are 14 residues in the CDR3. The ends lost 1 base at V and 12 bases at J; junction bases unmatched: 8. TCRdb keeps only in-frame clones here, not all; method: immunoSEQ multiplex PCR. This table has hundreds of thousands of clones, around 72% appearing once. These data originate in a study of shared clonotypes between healthy human individuals. The sequence came from a woman in her twenties or thirties in good health. The sample was memory CD4+ T cells sorted from blood. Subset of the sample: CD45RA-negative fraction. The chain uses TRBV11-3 and TRBJ2-1; 8 nucleotides agree with TRBD2. Here the CDR3 reads CASSLGTTGGLQFF. CDR3 coding DNA: TGTGCCAGCAGCTTAGGTACGACGGGAGGGTTGCAGTTCTTC.